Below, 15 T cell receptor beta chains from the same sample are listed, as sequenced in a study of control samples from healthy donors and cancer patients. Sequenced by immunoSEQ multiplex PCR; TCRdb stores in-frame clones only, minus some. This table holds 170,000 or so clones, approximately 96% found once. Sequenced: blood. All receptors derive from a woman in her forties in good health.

This CDR3 is CASSLELGAKQFF. The CDR3 DNA reads TGCGCCAGCAGCTTGGAACTAGGGGCTAAGCAGTTCTTC. The rearrangement joins TRBV5-1 to TRBJ2-1; D is possibly TRBD1 or TRBD2 (5 bases each). The CDR3 spans 13 residues. Germline CDR1 reads SGHRS; CDR2 reads YFSETQ. Between the trimmed V and J ends, which lost 0 bases and 11 bases, there was a span of 12 bases.

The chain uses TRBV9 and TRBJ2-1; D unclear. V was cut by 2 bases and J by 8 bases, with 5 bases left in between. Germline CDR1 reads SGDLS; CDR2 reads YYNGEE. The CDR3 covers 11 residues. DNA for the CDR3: TGTGCCAGCAGCGTCCGCGATGAGCAGTTCTTC. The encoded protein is CASSVRDEQFF. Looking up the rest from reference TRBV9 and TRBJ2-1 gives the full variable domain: DSGVTQTPKHLITATGQRVTLRCSPRSGDLSVYWYQQSLDQGLQFLIQYYNGEERAKGNILERFSAQQFPDLHSELNLSSLELGDSALYFCASSVRDEQFFGPGTRLTVL.

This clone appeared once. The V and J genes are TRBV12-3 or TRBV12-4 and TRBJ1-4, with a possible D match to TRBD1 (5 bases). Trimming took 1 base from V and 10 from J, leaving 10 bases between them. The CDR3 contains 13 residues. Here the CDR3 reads CASSLGTRGKLFF. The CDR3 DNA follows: TGTGCCAGCAGTTTAGGGACACGTGGAAAACTGTTTTTT.

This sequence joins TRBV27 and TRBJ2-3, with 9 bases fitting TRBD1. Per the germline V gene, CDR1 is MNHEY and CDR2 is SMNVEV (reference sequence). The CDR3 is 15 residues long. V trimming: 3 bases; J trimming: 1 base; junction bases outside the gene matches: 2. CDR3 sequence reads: CASSFRTGGTDTQYF. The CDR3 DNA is TGTGCCAGCAGTTTTCGGACAGGGGGCACAGATACGCAGTATTTT.

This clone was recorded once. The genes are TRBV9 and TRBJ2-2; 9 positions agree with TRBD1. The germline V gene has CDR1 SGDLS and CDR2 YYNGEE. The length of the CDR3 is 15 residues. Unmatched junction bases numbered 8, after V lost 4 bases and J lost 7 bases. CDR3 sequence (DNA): TGTGCCAGCAGCCCACGGACAGGGGCGGGCGGGGAGCTGTTTTTT. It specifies CASSPRTGAGGELFF.

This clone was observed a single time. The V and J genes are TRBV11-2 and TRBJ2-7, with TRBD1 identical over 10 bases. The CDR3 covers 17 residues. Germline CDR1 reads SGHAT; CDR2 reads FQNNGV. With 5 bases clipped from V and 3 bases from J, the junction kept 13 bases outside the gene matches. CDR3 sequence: CASSRGQGSPLGYEQYF. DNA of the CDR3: TGTGCCAGCAGCCGGGGACAGGGGAGCCCCTTGGGCTACGAGCAGTACTTC. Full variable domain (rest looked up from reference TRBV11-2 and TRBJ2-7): EAGVAQSPRYKIIEKRQSVAFWCNPISGHATLYWYQQILGQGPKLLIQFQNNGVVDDSQLPKDRFSAERLKGVDSTLKIQPAKLEDSAVYLCASSRGQGSPLGYEQYFGPGTRLTVT.

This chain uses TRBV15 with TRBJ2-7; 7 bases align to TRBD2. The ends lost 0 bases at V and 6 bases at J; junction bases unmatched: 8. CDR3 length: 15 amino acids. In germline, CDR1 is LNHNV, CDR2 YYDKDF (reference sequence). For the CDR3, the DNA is TGTGCCACCAGCAGAGATAAGGCGGGAGTCGGCGAGCAGTACTTC. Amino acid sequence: CATSRDKAGVGEQYF.

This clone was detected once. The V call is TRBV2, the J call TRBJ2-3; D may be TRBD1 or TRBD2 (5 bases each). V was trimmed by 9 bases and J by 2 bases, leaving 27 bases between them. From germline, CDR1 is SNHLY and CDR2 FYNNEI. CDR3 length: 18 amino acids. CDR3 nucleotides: TGTGCCAGGTCGTCGAGGACAACTAGGCCAGGAGACACAGATACGCAGTATTTT. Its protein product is CARSSRTTRPGDTDTQYF.

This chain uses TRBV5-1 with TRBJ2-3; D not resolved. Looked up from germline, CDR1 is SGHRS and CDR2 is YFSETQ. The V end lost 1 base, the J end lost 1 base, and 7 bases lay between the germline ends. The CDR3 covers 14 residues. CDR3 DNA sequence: TGCGCCAGCAGCTTGCCCGGCGGCACAGATACGCAGTATTTT. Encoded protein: CASSLPGGTDTQYF.

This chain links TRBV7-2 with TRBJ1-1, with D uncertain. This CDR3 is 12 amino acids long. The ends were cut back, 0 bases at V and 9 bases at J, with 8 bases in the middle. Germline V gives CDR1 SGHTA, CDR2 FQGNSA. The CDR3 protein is CASSLAGPQAFF. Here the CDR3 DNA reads TGTGCCAGCAGCTTAGCGGGCCCGCAAGCTTTCTTT. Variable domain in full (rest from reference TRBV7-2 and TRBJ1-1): GAGVSQSPSNKVTEKGKDVELRCDPISGHTALYWYRQSLGQGLEFLIYFQGNSAPDKSGLPSDRFSAERTGGSVSTLTIQRTQQEDSAVYLCASSLAGPQAFFGQGTRLTVV.

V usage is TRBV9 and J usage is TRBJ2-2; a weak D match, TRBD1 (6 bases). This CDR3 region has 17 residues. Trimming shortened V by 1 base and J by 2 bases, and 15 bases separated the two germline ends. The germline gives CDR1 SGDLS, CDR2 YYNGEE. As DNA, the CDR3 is TGTGCCAGCAGCGTAAATACCCGGGGACACAACACCGGGGAGCTGTTTTTT. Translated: CASSVNTRGHNTGELFF. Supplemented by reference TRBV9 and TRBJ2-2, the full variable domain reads DSGVTQTPKHLITATGQRVTLRCSPRSGDLSVYWYQQSLDQGLQFLIQYYNGEERAKGNILERFSAQQFPDLHSELNLSSLELGDSALYFCASSVNTRGHNTGELFFGEGSRLTVL.

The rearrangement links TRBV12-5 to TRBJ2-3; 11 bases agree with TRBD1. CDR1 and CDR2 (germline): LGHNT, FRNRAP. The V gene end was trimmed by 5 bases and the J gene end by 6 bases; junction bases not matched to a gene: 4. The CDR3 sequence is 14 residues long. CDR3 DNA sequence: TGTGCTAGTGGTGCGGGGACAGGGGGGGATACGCAGTATTTT. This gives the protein CASGAGTGGDTQYF.

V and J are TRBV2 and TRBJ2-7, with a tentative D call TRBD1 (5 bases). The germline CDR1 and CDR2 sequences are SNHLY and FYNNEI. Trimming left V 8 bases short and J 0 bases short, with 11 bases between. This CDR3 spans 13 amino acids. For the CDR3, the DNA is TGTGCCAGCGCCAGGGATGCCTCCTACGAGCAGTACTTC. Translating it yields CASARDASYEQYF.

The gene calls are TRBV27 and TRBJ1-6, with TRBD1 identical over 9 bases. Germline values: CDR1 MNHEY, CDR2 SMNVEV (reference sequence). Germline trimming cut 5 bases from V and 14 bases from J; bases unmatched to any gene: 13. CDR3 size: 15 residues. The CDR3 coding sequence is TGTGCCAGCAGTCCCTCGGACAGGGGCTTTAGGTCCCTCCACTTT. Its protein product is CASSPSDRGFRSLHF.

As DNA, the CDR3 is TGTGCCAGCAGTGGGACAGGGGGGAACACTGAAGCTTTCTTT. Translating gives CASSGTGGNTEAFF. V and J are TRBV2 and TRBJ1-1; the match to TRBD1 covers 10 bases. CDR1 and CDR2 (germline): SNHLY, FYNNEI. The CDR3 runs to 14 residues. Trimming at V came to 4 bases and at J to 1 base, leaving 0 bases not matched to a gene.